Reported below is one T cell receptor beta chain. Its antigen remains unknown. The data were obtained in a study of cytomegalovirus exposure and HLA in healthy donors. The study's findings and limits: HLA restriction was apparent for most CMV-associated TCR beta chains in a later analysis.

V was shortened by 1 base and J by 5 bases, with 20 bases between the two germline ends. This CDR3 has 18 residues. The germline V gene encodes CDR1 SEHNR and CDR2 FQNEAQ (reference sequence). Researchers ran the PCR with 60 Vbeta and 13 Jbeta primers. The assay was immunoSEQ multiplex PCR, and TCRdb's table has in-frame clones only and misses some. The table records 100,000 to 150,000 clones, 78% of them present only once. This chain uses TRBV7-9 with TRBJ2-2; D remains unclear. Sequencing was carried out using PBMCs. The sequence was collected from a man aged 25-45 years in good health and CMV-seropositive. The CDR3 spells CASSLGFGRSQTTGELFF. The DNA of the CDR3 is TGTGCCAGCAGCTTAGGCTTTGGCAGGTCACAGACAACCGGGGAGCTGTTTTTT. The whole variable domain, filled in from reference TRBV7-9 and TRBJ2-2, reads DTGVSQNPRHKITKRGQNVTFRCDPISEHNRLYWYRQTLGQGPEFLTYFQNEAQLEKSRLLSDRFSAERPKGSFSTLEIQRTEQGDSAMYLCASSLGFGRSQTTGELFFGEGSRLTVL.